This TCR beta chain was identified during a study of T cells in Graves' hyperthyroidism and ophthalmopathy. This clonotype is a singleton in its sample. Its cognate antigen is unknown. The germline CDR1 and CDR2 sequences are SQVTM and ANQGSEA. Trimming removed 8 bases at V and 5 bases at J, with 16 bases between. The CDR3 is 12 residues long. From RNA transcripts, TCR beta CDR3 regions were amplified. RT-PCR in the first round (using the HTBI primer set) targeted the TCR CDR3. TCRdb redid the calling of the multiplex PCR reads with MiXCR, one entry per CDR3 protein. Of about 840,000 distinct CDR3 sequences detected, around 39% appear once; the ten largest clones hold 7.5% to 9.5%. Study outcomes and limitations: Most expanded thyroid clonotypes above 0.001 recurred in blood.

This TCR derives from a young man with Graves' hyperthyroidism. Material: blood. This sequence joins TRBV29-1 and TRBJ2-7, with D maybe TRBD2 (5 bases). DNA for the CDR3: TGCAGCTTAGTAACGGGGTCAGACGAGCAGTACTTC. It is translated as CSLVTGSDEQYF.